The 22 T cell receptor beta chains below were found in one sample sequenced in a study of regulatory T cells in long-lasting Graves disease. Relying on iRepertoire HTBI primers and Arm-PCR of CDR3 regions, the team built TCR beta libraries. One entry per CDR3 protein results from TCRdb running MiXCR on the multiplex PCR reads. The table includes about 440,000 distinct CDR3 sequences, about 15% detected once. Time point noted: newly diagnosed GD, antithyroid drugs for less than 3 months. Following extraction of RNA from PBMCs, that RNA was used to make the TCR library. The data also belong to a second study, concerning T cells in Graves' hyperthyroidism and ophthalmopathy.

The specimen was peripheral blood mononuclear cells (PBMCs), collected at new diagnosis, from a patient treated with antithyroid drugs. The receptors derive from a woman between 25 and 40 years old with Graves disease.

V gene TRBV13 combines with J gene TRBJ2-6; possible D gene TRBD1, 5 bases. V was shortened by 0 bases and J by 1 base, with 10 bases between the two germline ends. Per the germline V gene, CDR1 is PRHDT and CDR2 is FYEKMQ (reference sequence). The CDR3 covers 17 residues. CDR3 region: CASSLGTANSGANVLTF. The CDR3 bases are TGTGCCAGCAGCTTAGGGACAGCTAATTCTGGGGCCAACGTCCTGACTTTC.

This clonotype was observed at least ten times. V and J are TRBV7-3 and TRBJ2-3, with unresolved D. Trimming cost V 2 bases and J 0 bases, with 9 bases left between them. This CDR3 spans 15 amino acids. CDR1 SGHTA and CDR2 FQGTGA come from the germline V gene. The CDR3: CASSLFGVSTDTQYF. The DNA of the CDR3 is TGTGCCAGCAGCTTATTCGGAGTTAGCACAGATACGCAGTATTTT.

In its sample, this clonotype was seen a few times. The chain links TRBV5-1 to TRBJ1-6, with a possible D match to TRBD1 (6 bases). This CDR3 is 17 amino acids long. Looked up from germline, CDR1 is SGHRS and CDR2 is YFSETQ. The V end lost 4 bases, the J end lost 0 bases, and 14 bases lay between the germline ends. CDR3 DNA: TGCGCCAGCAGCGATCAGGGGATTAGCTCCTATAATTCACCCCTCCACTTT. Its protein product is CASSDQGISSYNSPLHF.

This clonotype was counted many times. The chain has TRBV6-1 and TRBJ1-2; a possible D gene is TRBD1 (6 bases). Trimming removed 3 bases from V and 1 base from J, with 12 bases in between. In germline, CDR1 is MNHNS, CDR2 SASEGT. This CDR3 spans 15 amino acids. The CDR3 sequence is CASSERQALNYGYTF. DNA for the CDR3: TGTGCCAGCAGTGAGAGACAGGCCCTTAACTATGGCTACACCTTC.

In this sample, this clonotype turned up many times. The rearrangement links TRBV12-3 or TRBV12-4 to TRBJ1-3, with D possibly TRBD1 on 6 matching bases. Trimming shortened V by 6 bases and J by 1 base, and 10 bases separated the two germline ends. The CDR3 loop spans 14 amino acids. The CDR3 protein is CASRTGTSGNTIYF. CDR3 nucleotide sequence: TGTGCCAGCAGAACCGGGACATCTGGAAACACCATATATTTT.

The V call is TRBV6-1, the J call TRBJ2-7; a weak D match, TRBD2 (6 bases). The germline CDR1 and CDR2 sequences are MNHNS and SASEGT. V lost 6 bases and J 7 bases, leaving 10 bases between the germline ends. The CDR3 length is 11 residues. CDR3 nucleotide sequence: TGTGCCAGCAGCCGTGCGGGGGAGCAGTACTTC. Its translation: CASSRAGEQYF.

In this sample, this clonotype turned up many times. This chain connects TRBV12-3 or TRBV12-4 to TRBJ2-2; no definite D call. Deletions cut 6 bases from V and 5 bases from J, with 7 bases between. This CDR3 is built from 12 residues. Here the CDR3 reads CASSLPTGELFF. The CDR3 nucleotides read TGTGCCAGCAGCCTGCCAACCGGGGAGCTGTTTTTT.

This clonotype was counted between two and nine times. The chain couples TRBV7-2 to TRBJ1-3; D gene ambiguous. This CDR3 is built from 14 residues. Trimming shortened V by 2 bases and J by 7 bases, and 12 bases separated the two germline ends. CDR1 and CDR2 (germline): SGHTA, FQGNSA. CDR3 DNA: TGTGCCAGCAGCTTACGAGGGAACGGGAACACCATATATTTT. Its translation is CASSLRGNGNTIYF. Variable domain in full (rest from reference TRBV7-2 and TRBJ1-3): GAGVSQSPSNKVTEKGKDVELRCDPISGHTALYWYRQSLGQGLEFLIYFQGNSAPDKSGLPSDRFSAERTGGSVSTLTIQRTQQEDSAVYLCASSLRGNGNTIYFGEGSWLTVV.

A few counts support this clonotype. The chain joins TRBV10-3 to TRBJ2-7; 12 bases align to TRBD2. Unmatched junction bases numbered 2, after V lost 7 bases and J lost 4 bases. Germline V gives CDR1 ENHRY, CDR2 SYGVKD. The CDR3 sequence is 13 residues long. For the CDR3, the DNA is TGTGCCATCATGACTAGCGGGAGTTACGAGCAGTACTTC. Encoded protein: CAIMTSGSYEQYF.

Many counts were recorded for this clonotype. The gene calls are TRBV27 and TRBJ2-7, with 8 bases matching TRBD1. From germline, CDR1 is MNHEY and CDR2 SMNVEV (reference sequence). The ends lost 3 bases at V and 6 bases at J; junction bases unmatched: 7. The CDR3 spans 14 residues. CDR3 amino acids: CASSLVGQGSEQYF. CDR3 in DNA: TGTGCCAGCAGTTTGGTCGGACAGGGCTCCGAGCAGTACTTC.

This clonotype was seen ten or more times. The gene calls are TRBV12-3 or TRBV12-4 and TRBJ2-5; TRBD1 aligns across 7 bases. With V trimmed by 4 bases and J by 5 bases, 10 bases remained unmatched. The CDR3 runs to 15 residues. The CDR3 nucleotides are TGTGCCAGCAGTTCCCTACAGGGGAGAAGGGAGACCCAGTACTTC. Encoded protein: CASSSLQGRRETQYF.

CDR3 nucleotides: TGTGCCAGCAGTGGATTTAGGGGGCTCGCAGATACGCAGTATTTT. Translating it yields CASSGFRGLADTQYF. The rearrangement uses TRBV25-1 and TRBJ2-3; 7 positions match TRBD1. Germline values: CDR1 MGHDK, CDR2 SYGVNS. The CDR3 totals 15 residues. After removal of 4 bases from V and 4 bases from J, the junction contained 8 bases not matched to a gene.

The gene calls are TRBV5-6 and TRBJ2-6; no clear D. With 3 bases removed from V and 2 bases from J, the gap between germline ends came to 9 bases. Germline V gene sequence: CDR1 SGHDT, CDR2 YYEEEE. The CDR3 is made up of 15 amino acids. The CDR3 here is CASSYQGTGANVLTF. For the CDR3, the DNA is TGTGCCAGCAGCTACCAAGGCACTGGGGCCAACGTCCTGACTTTC.

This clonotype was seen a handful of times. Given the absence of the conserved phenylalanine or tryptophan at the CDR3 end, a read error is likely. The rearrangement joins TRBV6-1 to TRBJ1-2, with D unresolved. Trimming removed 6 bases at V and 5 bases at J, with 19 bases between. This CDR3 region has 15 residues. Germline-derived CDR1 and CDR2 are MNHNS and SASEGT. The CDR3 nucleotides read TGTGCCAGCAGCACCCGGCCTCGAGGCTTTTATGGCTACACCCTC. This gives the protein CASSTRPRGFYGYTL.

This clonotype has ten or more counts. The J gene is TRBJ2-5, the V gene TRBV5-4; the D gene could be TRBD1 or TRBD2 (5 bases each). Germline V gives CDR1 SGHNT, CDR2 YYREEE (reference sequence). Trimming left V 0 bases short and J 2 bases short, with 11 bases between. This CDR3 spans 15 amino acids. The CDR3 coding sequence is TGTGCCAGCAGCTTGGCCGGGACGGTGCAAGAGACCCAGTACTTC. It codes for CASSLAGTVQETQYF.

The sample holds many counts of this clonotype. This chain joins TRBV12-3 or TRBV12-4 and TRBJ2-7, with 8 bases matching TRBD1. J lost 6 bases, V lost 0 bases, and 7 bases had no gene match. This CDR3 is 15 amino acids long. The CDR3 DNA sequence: TGTGCCAGCAGTTTAGCGCCGGGACAGGTCTTCGAGCAGTACTTC. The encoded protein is CASSLAPGQVFEQYF.

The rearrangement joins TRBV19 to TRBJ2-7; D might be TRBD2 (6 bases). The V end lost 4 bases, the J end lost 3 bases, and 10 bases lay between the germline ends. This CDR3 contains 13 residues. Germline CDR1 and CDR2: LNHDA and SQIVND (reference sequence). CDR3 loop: CASSTGGVYEQYF. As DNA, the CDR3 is TGTGCCAGTAGTACAGGCGGGGTCTACGAGCAGTACTTC. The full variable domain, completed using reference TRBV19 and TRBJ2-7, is DGGITQSPKYLFRKEGQNVTLSCEQNLNHDAMYWYRQDPGQGLRLIYYSQIVNDFQKGDIAEGYSVSREKKESFPLTVTSAQKNPTAFYLCASSTGGVYEQYFGPGTRLTVT.

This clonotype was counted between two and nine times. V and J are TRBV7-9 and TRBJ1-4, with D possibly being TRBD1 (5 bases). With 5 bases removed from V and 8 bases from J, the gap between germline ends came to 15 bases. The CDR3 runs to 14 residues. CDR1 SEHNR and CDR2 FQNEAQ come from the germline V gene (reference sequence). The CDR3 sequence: CASSQNGGSEKLFF. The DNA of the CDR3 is TGTGCCAGCAGCCAAAATGGGGGATCCGAAAAACTGTTTTTT.

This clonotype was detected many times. CDR3 in amino acids: CASSFSGDGGSTMNNYGYTF. CDR3 nucleotides: TGTGCCAGCAGTTTTAGCGGGGACGGGGGATCAACTATGAACAACTATGGCTACACCTTC. The V call is TRBV12-3 or TRBV12-4, the J call TRBJ1-2; D may be TRBD1 (5 bases). Trimming took off 3 bases at V and 2 bases at J, with 28 bases between the two ends. The CDR3 covers 20 residues.

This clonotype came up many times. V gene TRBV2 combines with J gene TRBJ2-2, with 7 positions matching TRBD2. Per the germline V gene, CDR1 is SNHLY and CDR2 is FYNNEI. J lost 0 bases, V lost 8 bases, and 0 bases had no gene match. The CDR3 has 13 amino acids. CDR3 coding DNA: TGTGCCAGCGGGGGGGCGAACACCGGGGAGCTGTTTTTT. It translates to CASGGANTGELFF.

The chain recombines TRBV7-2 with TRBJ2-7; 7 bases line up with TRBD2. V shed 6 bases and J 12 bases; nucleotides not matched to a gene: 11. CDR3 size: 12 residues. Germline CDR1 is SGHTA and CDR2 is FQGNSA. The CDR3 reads CASSRRGEGLYF. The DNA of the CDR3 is TGTGCCAGCAGTCGGAGAGGGGAGGGCCTGTACTTC.

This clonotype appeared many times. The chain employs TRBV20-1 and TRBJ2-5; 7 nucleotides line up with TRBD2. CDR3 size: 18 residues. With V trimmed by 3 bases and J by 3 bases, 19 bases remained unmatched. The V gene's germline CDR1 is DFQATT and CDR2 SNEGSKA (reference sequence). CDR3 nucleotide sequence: TGCAGTGCTAGCCCTATCGGTAACCGGGACTACCTTAAAGAGACCCAGTACTTC. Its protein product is CSASPIGNRDYLKETQYF.